One TCR beta chain is described in this entry. Patients of the Seattle cohort, enrolled during active infection, were followed longitudinally. The authors' processing: Amplification with reference gene primers provided the estimates of nucleated cell counts. The method was immunoSEQ multiplex PCR; TCRdb's version includes in-frame clones alone and lacks a portion of them. D and trimming were read from the DNA, whereas the V and J calls and clone size are those reported in that table. The sample shows approximately 300,000 clones, just under 90% of them seen only once. This sample is drawn from a study of blood T cell repertoires in COVID-19. Study details: The United States, Italy and Spain supplied acute and convalescent COVID-19 samples.

Per germline, CDR1 SQVTM and CDR2 ANQGSEA. There are 14 residues in the CDR3. With V trimmed by 7 bases and J by 4 bases, 9 bases remained unmatched. The TCR originated in a woman aged 50 to 60 with COVID-19, enrolled during active disease. Sequencing input: peripheral blood. This chain joins TRBV29-1 and TRBJ2-7; 11 bases match TRBD2. The DNA of the CDR3 is TGCAGCGCGCAACTAGCGGGAGTTCGGTACGAGCAGTACTTC. Protein: CSAQLAGVRYEQYF.